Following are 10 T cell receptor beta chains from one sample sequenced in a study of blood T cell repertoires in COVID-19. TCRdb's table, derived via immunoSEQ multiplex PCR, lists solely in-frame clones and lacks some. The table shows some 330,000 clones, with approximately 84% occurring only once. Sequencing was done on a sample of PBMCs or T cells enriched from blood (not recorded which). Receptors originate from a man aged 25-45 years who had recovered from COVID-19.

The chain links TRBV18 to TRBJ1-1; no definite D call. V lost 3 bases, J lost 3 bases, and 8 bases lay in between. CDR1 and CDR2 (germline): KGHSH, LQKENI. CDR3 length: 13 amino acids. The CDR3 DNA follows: TGTGCCAGCTCACCCCTCCAGGACACTGAAGCTTTCTTT. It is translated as CASSPLQDTEAFF.

The CDR3 sequence: CSVWTSGSHEQYF. Here the CDR3 DNA reads TGCAGCGTGTGGACTAGCGGGAGCCACGAGCAGTACTTC. This chain joins TRBV29-1 and TRBJ2-7; TRBD2 matches at 13 bases. V lost 6 bases and J lost 5; bases outside the gene matches: 4. CDR3 length: 13 amino acids. Germline CDR1 reads SQVTM; CDR2 reads ANQGSEA.

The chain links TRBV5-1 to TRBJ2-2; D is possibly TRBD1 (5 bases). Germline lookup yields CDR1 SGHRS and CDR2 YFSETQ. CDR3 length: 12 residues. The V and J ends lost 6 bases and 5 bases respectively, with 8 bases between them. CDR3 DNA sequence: TGCGCCAGCACGCAGGGAACCGGGGAGCTGTTTTTT. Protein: CASTQGTGELFF.

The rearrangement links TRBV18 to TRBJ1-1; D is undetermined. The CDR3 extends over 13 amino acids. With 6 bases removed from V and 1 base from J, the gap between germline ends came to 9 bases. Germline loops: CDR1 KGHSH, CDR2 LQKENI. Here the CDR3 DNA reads TGTGCCAGCTCGATAACGGGGAACACTGAAGCTTTCTTT. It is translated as CASSITGNTEAFF. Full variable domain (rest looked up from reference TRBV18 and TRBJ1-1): NAGVMQNPRHLVRRRGQEARLRCSPMKGHSHVYWYRQLPEEGLKFMVYLQKENIIDESGMPKERFSAEFPKEGPSILRIQQVVRGDSAAYFCASSITGNTEAFFGQGTRLTVV.

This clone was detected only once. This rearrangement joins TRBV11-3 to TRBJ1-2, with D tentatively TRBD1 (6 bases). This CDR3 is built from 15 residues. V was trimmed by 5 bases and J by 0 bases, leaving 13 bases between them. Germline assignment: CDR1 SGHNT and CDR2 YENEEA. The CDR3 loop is CASSPRGASNYGYTF. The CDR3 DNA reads TGTGCCAGCAGCCCTCGGGGGGCCTCTAACTATGGCTACACCTTC.

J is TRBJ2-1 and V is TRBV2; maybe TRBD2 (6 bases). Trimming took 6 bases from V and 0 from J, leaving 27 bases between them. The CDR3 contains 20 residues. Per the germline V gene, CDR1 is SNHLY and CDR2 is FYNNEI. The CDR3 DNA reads TGTGCCAGCAGCAATTTGGGACTGACGAATCAGGTACGCTCCTACAATGAGCAGTTCTTC. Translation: CASSNLGLTNQVRSYNEQFF.

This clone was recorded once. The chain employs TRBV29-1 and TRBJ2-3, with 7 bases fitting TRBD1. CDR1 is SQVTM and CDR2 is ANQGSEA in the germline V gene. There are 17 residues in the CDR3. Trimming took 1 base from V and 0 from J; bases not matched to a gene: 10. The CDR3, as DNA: TGCAGCGTTGAAGCTCATCCCCCGGGACAGAGCACAGATACGCAGTATTTT. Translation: CSVEAHPPGQSTDTQYF.

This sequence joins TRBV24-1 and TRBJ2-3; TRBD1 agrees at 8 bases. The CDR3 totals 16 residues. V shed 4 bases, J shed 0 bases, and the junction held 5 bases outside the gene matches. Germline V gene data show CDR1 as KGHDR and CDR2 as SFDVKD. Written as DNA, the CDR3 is TGTGCCACCAGTGAGTGGGGGACAGGTAGCACAGATACGCAGTATTTT. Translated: CATSEWGTGSTDTQYF.

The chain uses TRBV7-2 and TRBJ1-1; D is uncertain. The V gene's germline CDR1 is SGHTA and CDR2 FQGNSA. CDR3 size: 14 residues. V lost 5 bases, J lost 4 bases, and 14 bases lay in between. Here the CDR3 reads CASSLRRVITEAFF. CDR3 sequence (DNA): TGTGCCAGCAGCCTCAGACGGGTAATCACTGAAGCTTTCTTT.

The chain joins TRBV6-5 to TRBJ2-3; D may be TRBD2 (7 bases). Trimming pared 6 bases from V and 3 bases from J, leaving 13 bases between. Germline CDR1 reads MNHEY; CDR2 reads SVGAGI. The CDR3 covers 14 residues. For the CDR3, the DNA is TGTGCCAGCAGGATCGGGGGGCGGACAGATACGCAGTATTTT. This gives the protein CASRIGGRTDTQYF.